Below are 14 T cell receptor beta chains sequenced from a single sample in a study of blood T cell repertoires in COVID-19. Assay: immunoSEQ multiplex PCR; the TCRdb copy retains only in-frame clones and omits some. The sample records roughly 220,000 clones, approximately 86% being singletons. Sequenced: PBMCs or T cells enriched from blood (not recorded which). These receptor sequences come from a woman aged 40-49 years with acute COVID-19.

The V and J genes are TRBV7-3 and TRBJ2-2, with TRBD2 matching 10 bases. V was clipped by 5 bases and J by 6 bases; unmatched bases: 9. CDR1 and CDR2 from the germline V gene are SGHTA and FQGTGA. The CDR3 totals 16 residues. CDR3: CASSTQAGGPAGELFF. Here the CDR3 DNA reads TGTGCCAGCAGCACTCAAGCGGGAGGGCCGGCCGGGGAGCTGTTTTTT. The whole variable domain, remainder taken from reference TRBV7-3 and TRBJ2-2, is GAGVSQTPSNKVTEKGKYVELRCDPISGHTALYWYRQSLGQGPEFLIYFQGTGAADDSGLPNDRFFAVRPEGSVSTLKIQRTERGDSAVYLCASSTQAGGPAGELFFGEGSRLTVL.

This clone was detected a few times. This chain links TRBV5-6 with TRBJ1-2; D is perhaps TRBD1 (6 bases). The V end was cut by 1 base, the J end by 7 bases, with 11 bases between. Per the germline V gene, CDR1 is SGHDT and CDR2 is YYEEEE. The CDR3 is 13 amino acids. The CDR3 loop is CASSLTGTIGYTF. In DNA, the CDR3 is TGTGCCAGCAGCTTGACAGGGACAATTGGCTACACCTTC. Complete variable domain (other parts from reference TRBV5-6 and TRBJ1-2): DAGVTQSPTHLIKTRGQQVTLRCSPKSGHDTVSWYQQALGQGPQFIFQYYEEEERQRGNFPDRFSGHQFPNYSSELNVNALLLGDSALYLCASSLTGTIGYTFGSGTRLTVV.

The chain has TRBV5-1 and TRBJ1-2; 10 nucleotides align to TRBD1. The junction had 4 bases not matched to a gene; V was cut back by 3 bases and J by 8 bases. The germline gives CDR1 SGHRS, CDR2 YFSETQ. The CDR3 runs 13 residues. The CDR3 sequence: CASSSGQGDGYTF. For the CDR3, the DNA is TGCGCCAGCAGCTCCGGACAGGGGGACGGCTACACCTTC.

This clone was detected only once. J is TRBJ2-5 and V is TRBV3-1 (or the pseudogene TRBV3-2); 13 bases line up with TRBD2. J was trimmed by 4 bases and V by 4 bases; bases with no gene match: 3. The CDR3 is 15 residues long. Germline loops: CDR1 LGHDT, CDR2 YNNKEL (reference sequence). The CDR3 coding sequence is TGTGCCAGCAGCCGCCGGACTAGCGGGGGAGAGACCCAGTACTTC. Translating gives CASSRRTSGGETQYF.

The V call is TRBV7-6, the J call TRBJ2-5, with a possible D match to TRBD2 (6 bases). The V and J ends lost 0 bases and 6 bases respectively, with 17 bases between them. The CDR3 sequence is 16 residues long. The germline gives CDR1 SGHVS, CDR2 FNYEAQ. Written as DNA, the CDR3 is TGTGCCAGCAGCTTAGCATACAGTGCGGGGAGCCAGACCCAGTACTTC. The encoded protein is CASSLAYSAGSQTQYF.

The chain combines TRBV11-2 with TRBJ2-1; 10 bases match TRBD2. Germline lookup yields CDR1 SGHAT and CDR2 FQNNGV. V lost 5 bases and J lost 6; bases outside the gene matches: 16. This CDR3 spans 18 amino acids. For the CDR3, the DNA is TGTGCCAGCAGCCTCTCTAGCGGGAGTACCTCCCAACTCAATGAGCAGTTCTTC. Protein: CASSLSSGSTSQLNEQFF. Supplemented by reference TRBV11-2 and TRBJ2-1, the full variable domain reads EAGVAQSPRYKIIEKRQSVAFWCNPISGHATLYWYQQILGQGPKLLIQFQNNGVVDDSQLPKDRFSAERLKGVDSTLKIQPAKLEDSAVYLCASSLSSGSTSQLNEQFFGPGTRLTVL.

The chain recombines TRBV2 with TRBJ2-5; 8 bases match TRBD1. Germline CDR1 reads SNHLY; CDR2 reads FYNNEI. This CDR3 region has 14 residues. The ends lost 4 bases at V and 3 bases at J; junction bases unmatched: 4. CDR3 residues: CASSGTGSEETQYF. The CDR3 DNA reads TGTGCCAGCAGTGGGACAGGGAGCGAAGAGACCCAGTACTTC.

V gene TRBV3-1 (or the pseudogene TRBV3-2) combines with J gene TRBJ1-4; 9 nucleotides line up with TRBD1. The CDR3 runs to 17 residues. The junction had 9 bases not matched to a gene; V was cut back by 1 base and J by 6 bases. Germline CDR1 LGHDT, CDR2 YNNKEL (reference sequence). The CDR3 bases are TGTGCCAGCAGCCAAGGATCCGGGACAGGGATTTATGAAAAACTGTTTTTT. Its translation: CASSQGSGTGIYEKLFF.

This clone was detected only a few times. The chain combines TRBV3-1 (or the pseudogene TRBV3-2) with TRBJ2-2, with D tentatively TRBD1 (5 bases). V was clipped by 1 base and J by 5 bases, with 11 bases between them. The CDR3 contains 15 residues. Germline V gives CDR1 LGHDT, CDR2 YNNKEL (reference sequence). The CDR3 region has the DNA TGTGCCAGCAGCCAAGGCAGGGCAGGTACCGGGGAGCTGTTTTTT. It encodes CASSQGRAGTGELFF.

This clone was observed a few times. This chain uses TRBV7-3 with TRBJ2-5; D remains ambiguous. Germline V gene sequence: CDR1 SGHTA, CDR2 FQGTGA. Trimming cost V 3 bases and J 4 bases, with 9 bases left between them. The CDR3 consists of 13 residues. CDR3 amino acids: CASSLTNAETQYF. The CDR3 DNA follows: TGTGCCAGCAGCTTGACAAACGCAGAGACCCAGTACTTC.

The chain employs TRBV19 and TRBJ2-1; TRBD2 matches 7 bases. The germline gives CDR1 LNHDA, CDR2 SQIVND (reference sequence). Germline trimming cut 9 bases from V and 1 base from J; bases unmatched to any gene: 9. The CDR3 sequence is 15 residues long. CDR3 in amino acids: CARSPSGESYNEQFF. The CDR3 nucleotides read TGTGCCAGATCCCCTAGCGGAGAGTCCTACAATGAGCAGTTCTTC.

The CDR3 here is CASSLTQGGEQYF. CDR3 in DNA: TGTGCCAGCAGCTTGACACAGGGTGGCGAGCAGTACTTC. The genes are TRBV5-4 and TRBJ2-7; a weak D match, TRBD1 (6 bases). V gave up 1 base and J gave up 6 bases, with 11 bases separating them. The CDR3 has 13 amino acids. CDR1 and CDR2 from the germline V gene are SGHNT and YYREEE (reference sequence).

The chain joins TRBV5-1 to TRBJ2-1, with 14 bases lining up with TRBD2. Germline CDR1 and CDR2: SGHRS and YFSETQ. V shed 4 bases and J 8 bases; nucleotides not matched to a gene: 8. The CDR3 runs to 16 residues. The DNA of the CDR3 is TGCGCCAGCAGCCGGGCCGGACTAGCGGGAGGAGATGAGCAGTTCTTC. This sequence encodes CASSRAGLAGGDEQFF.

The chain carries TRBV9 and TRBJ1-3; possible D gene TRBD1, 5 bases. Germline CDR1 SGDLS, CDR2 YYNGEE. The CDR3 spans 18 residues. V was clipped by 3 bases and J by 3 bases, with 22 bases between them. CDR3 bases: TGTGCCAGCAGCGCCCGCGATGGCAGGGAAACGAGTGGAAACACCATATATTTT. Residues: CASSARDGRETSGNTIYF.